The entry that follows covers one T cell receptor (beta chain) sequence. This sample includes further DNA sequences coding for the same CDR3. Treatment reported: randomized to nivolumab then ipilimumab (arm A) or the reverse (arm B). These data belong to a study of sequential checkpoint blockade in melanoma. Profiled with immunoSEQ multiplex PCR; TCRdb holds only in-frame clones, not every one. Altogether fewer than 40,000 clones are present, 86% being singletons, with the ten largest covering 20% to 25%. This CDR3 contains 15 residues. CDR1 and CDR2 from the germline V gene are SGDLS and YYNGEE. V lost 4 bases and J lost 4, with 18 bases in between.

This receptor was obtained from a human donor with melanoma. Sequencing used CD8+ T cells sorted from blood (inferred from file names), obtained from a patient given nivolumab and ipilimumab in sequence. This chain links TRBV9 with TRBJ2-7, with D maybe TRBD2 (5 bases). The CDR3 sequence: CASSPGIGGGYEQYF. The CDR3 DNA is TGTGCCAGCAGCCCTGGGATCGGAGGTGGATACGAGCAGTACTTC. The complete variable domain, with remaining parts taken from reference TRBV9 and TRBJ2-7, reads DSGVTQTPKHLITATGQRVTLRCSPRSGDLSVYWYQQSLDQGLQFLIQYYNGEERAKGNILERFSAQQFPDLHSELNLSSLELGDSALYFCASSPGIGGGYEQYFGPGTRLTVT.